This T cell receptor beta chain derives from a study of blood T cell repertoires in COVID-19. Trimming took 4 bases from V and 8 from J; bases not matched to a gene: 3. The germline gives CDR1 MNHEY, CDR2 SVGEGT. This CDR3 region has 12 residues. Sequencing used immunoSEQ multiplex PCR; TCRdb keeps in-frame clones, though not all of them. Found here are approximately 190,000 clones, 82% of them singletons; the top ten hold less than 5.5%. Participants' reported clinical history set cohort assignment. V and J are TRBV6-2 or TRBV6-3 and TRBJ1-2; 8 bases map to TRBD1. The receptor comes from a woman aged 60 to 75 with acute COVID-19. Material for sequencing was PBMCs or T cells enriched from blood (not recorded which). The CDR3: CASSSTGEGYTF. The DNA of the CDR3 is TGTGCCAGCAGTTCGACAGGGGAAGGCTACACCTTC.